This T cell receptor (beta chain) emerged from a study of identical twins. TCRdb called the 5' RACE reads again in MiXCR, with one record for every CDR3 protein. The sample shows some 300,000 distinct CDR3 sequences, about 12% of them seen only once. The CDR3 is 14 residues long. Germline V lookup: CDR1 LGHNA, CDR2 YNFKEQ. V lost 0 bases, J lost 5 bases, and 10 bases lay in between. The same sample was also used in a study of yellow fever vaccine responses in identical twins.

This chain joins TRBV4-2 and TRBJ2-5; D might be TRBD1 or TRBD2, each matching 5 bases. Sequencing was carried out using CD8+ T cells sorted from blood. This clonotype was sampled from a woman aged 18-29 years in good health. CDR3 residues: CASSQDPGTETQYF. The CDR3 DNA reads as TGTGCCAGCAGCCAAGACCCGGGGACGGAGACCCAGTACTTC.